Presented here are 20 T cell receptor beta chains from one specimen sequenced in a study of identical twins. One entry per CDR3 protein results from TCRdb running MiXCR on the 5' RACE reads. The data contain around 550,000 distinct CDR3 sequences, 13% to 15% of them seen just once; the ten biggest clones take up more than 0.4%. The sample was also reused in another study, on yellow fever vaccine responses in identical twins.

Sequences were obtained from CD4+ T cells sorted from blood. The source is a woman between 18 and 29 years old in good health.

This clonotype was picked up many times. An end of the junction does not agree with germline; a read error may underlie this. The CDR3 loop is CASSLTGGNTEAFF. The DNA of the CDR3 is TGTGCCAGCAGCTTGACAGGGGGCAACACTGAAGCTTTCTTT. The chain links TRBV5-1 to TRBJ1-1; 10 bases align to TRBD1. The CDR3 totals 14 residues. Germline V gives CDR1 SGHRS, CDR2 YFSETQ.

The rearrangement links TRBV20-1 to TRBJ2-4; D is ambiguous. The CDR3 runs 16 residues. In germline, CDR1 is DFQATT, CDR2 SNEGSKA (reference sequence). V was trimmed by 6 bases and J by 0 bases, leaving 18 bases between them. CDR3 coding DNA: TGCAGTGCCACCCCCGCACTTGGGGTAGCCAAAAACATTCAGTACTTC. Its protein is CSATPALGVAKNIQYF.

This clonotype was seen only a few times. The CDR3 DNA reads as TGTGCCAGCAGCCCGCGGTCCCTGGTGGCAGATACGCAGTATTTT. It codes for CASSPRSLVADTQYF. V and J are TRBV3-1 and TRBJ2-3; no clear D. The V end was cut by 4 bases, the J end by 4 bases, with 15 bases between. Germline V gene data show CDR1 as LGHDT and CDR2 as YNNKEL (reference sequence). This CDR3 region has 15 residues.

The chain recombines TRBV29-1 with TRBJ1-1, with 7 nucleotides matching TRBD1. Germline V CDR1 and CDR2: SQVTM, ANQGSEA. The CDR3 runs 13 residues. Trimming took 6 bases from V and 3 from J; bases not matched to a gene: 7. The CDR3 nucleotides read TGCAGCGTGATTACAGGGGACGACACTGAAGCTTTCTTT. Its translation: CSVITGDDTEAFF.

This rearrangement joins TRBV10-3 to TRBJ2-3; D ambiguous. This CDR3 is 13 amino acids long. V lost 3 bases to trimming and J lost 1 base, with 5 bases between them. The germline gives CDR1 ENHRY, CDR2 SYGVKD. The CDR3 DNA sequence: TGTGCCATCAGTGAAGTCCGCACAGATACGCAGTATTTT. This translates into CAISEVRTDTQYF.

This clonotype was recorded a few times. The genes are TRBV7-8 and TRBJ1-2; D is undetermined. The CDR3 runs 13 residues. Germline V lookup: CDR1 SGHVS, CDR2 FQNEAQ. Trimming removed 4 bases from V and 5 bases from J, with 11 bases in between. CDR3 bases: TGTGCCAGCAGCTACCAAGACCAATATGGCTACACCTTC. As protein: CASSYQDQYGYTF.

This clonotype showed up just a few times. The chain combines TRBV12-3 or TRBV12-4 with TRBJ2-1; D tentatively reads TRBD1 or TRBD2 (6 bases each). V lost 1 base to trimming and J lost 4 bases, with 17 bases between them. The CDR3 totals 17 residues. DNA of the CDR3: TGTGCCAGCAGTTTAGAGGGGGGCGGACGTTCGTACAATGAGCAGTTCTTC. Protein: CASSLEGGGRSYNEQFF.

The V and J genes are TRBV6-1 and TRBJ2-3; 10 positions agree with TRBD2. CDR1 MNHNS and CDR2 SASEGT come from the germline V gene. The CDR3 totals 14 residues. V lost 7 bases and J lost 3; bases outside the gene matches: 4. CDR3 DNA: TGTGCCAGCAACGAGCGGGGGGGTACAGATACGCAGTATTTT. Its translation is CASNERGGTDTQYF.

The J gene is TRBJ1-6, the V gene TRBV10-2; D is perhaps TRBD1 (5 bases). CDR1 WSHSY and CDR2 SAAADI come from the germline V gene. V lost 6 bases and J 14 bases, leaving 23 bases between the germline ends. The CDR3 extends over 15 amino acids. CDR3 region: CASRDQGRKPYALHF. The CDR3 DNA is TGCGCCAGCAGGGACCAGGGTCGGAAACCTTATGCCCTCCACTTT.

The rearrangement joins TRBV14 to TRBJ1-1, with D possibly matching TRBD1 (5 bases). CDR1 is SGHDN and CDR2 is FVKESK in the germline V gene. V dropped 7 bases and J dropped 5 bases, with 14 bases sitting between them. The CDR3 length is 13 residues. The CDR3 region has the DNA TGTGCCAGCATGGAAGGGAGGGGAACTGAAGCTTTCTTT. Amino acid sequence: CASMEGRGTEAFF.

The chain recombines TRBV2 with TRBJ2-7; D call uncertain. Germline-derived CDR1 and CDR2 are SNHLY and FYNNEI. The CDR3 consists of 12 residues. V lost 8 bases and J 0 bases, leaving 8 bases between the germline ends. CDR3: CASGKSSYEQYF. CDR3 sequence (DNA): TGTGCCAGCGGCAAGAGCTCCTACGAGCAGTACTTC.

This clonotype turned up a few times. The chain links TRBV4-1 to TRBJ1-1, with D unresolved. The V gene lost 3 bases and the J gene lost 1 base, with 9 bases spanning the gap. The CDR3 sequence is 14 residues long. Germline V gene lookup returns CDR1 MGHRA and CDR2 YSYEKL. This CDR3 reads CASSHGTENTEAFF. CDR3 DNA: TGCGCCAGCAGCCACGGAACAGAGAACACTGAAGCTTTCTTT.

The sample holds a few counts of this clonotype. This chain connects TRBV29-1 to TRBJ2-2, with D perhaps matching TRBD1 (6 bases). Per germline, CDR1 SQVTM and CDR2 ANQGSEA. With 4 bases removed from V and 4 bases from J, the gap between germline ends came to 13 bases. The CDR3 spans 14 residues. CDR3 DNA sequence: TGCAGCGTTGTCCCGGGACAAAGCACCGGGGAGCTGTTTTTT. This encodes CSVVPGQSTGELFF.

This chain links TRBV3-1 with TRBJ1-1; D is undetermined. Trimming cost V 3 bases and J 4 bases, with 9 bases left between them. In germline, CDR1 is LGHDT, CDR2 YNNKEL (reference sequence). This CDR3 spans 13 amino acids. The chain's CDR3 is CASSQTSGTEAFF. The CDR3 DNA is TGTGCCAGCAGCCAGACGTCAGGCACTGAAGCTTTCTTT. The entire variable domain, with the rest obtained from reference TRBV3-1 and TRBJ1-1, is as follows: DTAVSQTPKYLVTQMGNDKSIKCEQNLGHDTMYWYKQDSKKFLKIMFSYNNKELIINETVPNRFSPKSPDKAHLNLHINSLELGDSAVYFCASSQTSGTEAFFGQGTRLTVV.

This clonotype turned up a few times. The chain uses TRBV12-3 or TRBV12-4 and TRBJ1-5; D is unclear. The CDR3 runs 13 residues. V was shortened by 3 bases and J by 6 bases, with 9 bases between the two germline ends. In DNA form, the CDR3 reads TGTGCCAGCAGTTTTGCTGGCGGTCAGCCCCAGCATTTT. This translates into CASSFAGGQPQHF.

This clonotype has at least ten counts. The CDR3 loop reads CASSPVVNIQYF. The CDR3 DNA reads as TGTGCCAGCAGTCCGGTCGTAAACATTCAGTACTTC. The gene calls are TRBV12-3 or TRBV12-4 and TRBJ2-4; no definite D call. CDR3 length equals 12 residues. With 5 bases removed from V and 6 bases from J, the gap between germline ends came to 8 bases.

This clonotype occurred a few times. The genes are TRBV7-2 and TRBJ1-4, with 7 bases fitting TRBD1. Germline CDR1 and CDR2: SGHTA and FQGNSA. The CDR3 runs to 17 residues. J was trimmed by 5 bases and V by 5 bases; bases with no gene match: 14. Here the CDR3 DNA reads TGTGCCAGCAGCACCAAGAGGGGCGGGACAGAAAATGAAAAACTGTTTTTT. It translates to CASSTKRGGTENEKLFF.

This clonotype came up a few times. V usage is TRBV5-1 and J usage is TRBJ2-7; 11 nucleotides match TRBD1. CDR3 size: 16 residues. Looked up from germline, CDR1 is SGHRS and CDR2 is YFSETQ. V lost 2 bases and J lost 5; bases outside the gene matches: 9. Here the CDR3 reads CASSFLEDRGRNEQYF. CDR3 bases: TGCGCCAGCAGCTTTCTTGAGGACAGGGGGCGGAACGAGCAGTACTTC.

This chain joins TRBV10-3 and TRBJ2-3; D is possibly TRBD2 (6 bases). Between the trimmed V and J ends, which lost 7 bases and 0 bases, there was a span of 8 bases. The germline gives CDR1 ENHRY, CDR2 SYGVKD. The length of the CDR3 is 13 residues. This chain's CDR3 is CAIKAGSTDTQYF. The CDR3 DNA reads TGTGCCATCAAAGCGGGTAGCACAGATACGCAGTATTTT.

The gene calls are TRBV5-7 and TRBJ2-3, with a tentative D call TRBD1 (6 bases). TRBV5-7 is filed as an ORF, its function uncertain. The CDR3 loop spans 16 amino acids. Trimming removed 8 bases at V and 0 bases at J, with 19 bases between. CDR3 amino acids: CARLPGDRESTDTQYF. The CDR3 DNA is TGTGCCAGACTACCAGGGGACCGAGAAAGCACAGATACGCAGTATTTT.